This T cell receptor beta chain was observed in a study of control samples from healthy donors and cancer patients. V lost 0 bases and J 2 bases, leaving 11 bases between the germline ends. The germline V gene encodes CDR1 LGHDT and CDR2 YNNKEL (reference sequence). CDR3 size: 16 residues. This clone was found a few times. Generated by immunoSEQ multiplex PCR, the TCRdb table keeps only in-frame clones and is missing some. This table has fewer than 95,000 clones, 91% appearing once. The receptor was isolated from a man aged 25 to 40 in good health. Material: blood. This chain links TRBV3-1 (or the pseudogene TRBV3-2) with TRBJ1-5; D remains unclear. CDR3 protein: CASSQESGVGNQPQHF. The CDR3 DNA follows: TGTGCCAGCAGCCAAGAAAGCGGGGTTGGCAATCAGCCCCAGCATTTT.